The 21 T cell receptor beta chains presented below share a single source sample, sequenced in a study of cytomegalovirus exposure and HLA in healthy donors. Profiling relied on immunoSEQ multiplex PCR, and the TCRdb table lists in-frame clones only, not all of them. The sample gives 280,000 or so clones, more than 75% of which show up once; about 0.85% is in the top ten. Sequenced material: PBMCs. Receptors originate from a woman under 30 in good health and CMV-seronegative.

V usage is TRBV7-3 and J usage is TRBJ2-7; 10 bases are shared with TRBD1. This CDR3 is built from 14 residues. The junction had 7 bases not matched to a gene; V was cut back by 6 bases and J by 5 bases. Germline V gene data show CDR1 as SGHTA and CDR2 as FQGTGA. CDR3 amino acids: CASSAGTGADEQYF. CDR3 nucleotide sequence: TGTGCCAGCAGTGCGGGGACAGGGGCGGACGAGCAGTACTTC.

The rearrangement uses TRBV29-1 and TRBJ1-4, with no clear D. Trimming shortened V by 8 bases and J by 7 bases, and 11 bases separated the two germline ends. The CDR3 covers 11 residues. Germline CDR1 and CDR2: SQVTM and ANQGSEA. Here the CDR3 DNA reads TGCAGCCACTCGTCGGGTGAAAAACTGTTTTTT. This codes for CSHSSGEKLFF. The full variable domain, rest sourced from reference TRBV29-1 and TRBJ1-4, is SAVISQKPSRDICQRGTSLTIQCQVDSQVTMMFWYRQQPGQSLTLIATANQGSEATYESGFVIDKFPISRPNLTFSTLTVSNMSPEDSSIYLCSHSSGEKLFFGSGTQLSVL.

J is TRBJ2-5 and V is TRBV18; TRBD2 aligns across 11 bases. V gave up 1 base and J gave up 2 bases; unmatched junction bases: 6. Looked up from germline, CDR1 is KGHSH and CDR2 is LQKENI. The CDR3 extends over 17 amino acids. In nucleotides, the CDR3 is TGTGCCAGCTCACCACTGCCCGGGACTAGCGGACAAGAGACCCAGTACTTC. It translates to CASSPLPGTSGQETQYF.

The chain is built from TRBV9 and TRBJ2-1; tentative D call: TRBD2 (5 bases). Trimming shortened V by 0 bases and J by 3 bases, and 10 bases separated the two germline ends. CDR3 length: 15 residues. Germline values: CDR1 SGDLS, CDR2 YYNGEE. The CDR3 reads CASSVEVSVYNEQFF. DNA for the CDR3: TGTGCCAGCAGCGTAGAGGTTAGCGTCTACAATGAGCAGTTCTTC. Full variable domain (outside the CDR3, taken from reference TRBV9 and TRBJ2-1): DSGVTQTPKHLITATGQRVTLRCSPRSGDLSVYWYQQSLDQGLQFLIQYYNGEERAKGNILERFSAQQFPDLHSELNLSSLELGDSALYFCASSVEVSVYNEQFFGPGTRLTVL.

V gene TRBV5-4 combines with J gene TRBJ2-7, with 11 positions matching TRBD1. V shed 1 base, J shed 7 bases, and the junction held 4 bases outside the gene matches. This CDR3 contains 14 residues. CDR1 is SGHNT and CDR2 is YYREEE in the germline V gene (reference sequence). CDR3 DNA sequence: TGTGCCAGCAGCTTGAAGGGGGACAGGGGGGAGCAGTACTTC. Its protein is CASSLKGDRGEQYF.

V and J are TRBV5-6 and TRBJ2-5, with 8 bases matching TRBD2. The germline gives CDR1 SGHDT, CDR2 YYEEEE. This CDR3 is built from 15 residues. V shed 2 bases, J shed 5 bases, and the junction held 8 bases outside the gene matches. CDR3 sequence reads: CASSFRLAIRETQYF. CDR3 sequence (DNA): TGTGCCAGCAGCTTCCGACTAGCGATCCGGGAGACCCAGTACTTC.

The chain uses TRBV28 and TRBJ2-7; tentatively, D is TRBD1 (7 bases). This CDR3 is built from 15 residues. The germline V gene encodes CDR1 MDHEN and CDR2 SYDVKM. V was shortened by 6 bases and J by 2 bases, with 17 bases between the two germline ends. The DNA of the CDR3 is TGTGCCAGCAGGACTTCAGGGGGAGGTACCTACGAGCAGTACTTC. It codes for CASRTSGGGTYEQYF.

CDR3 in amino acids: CATSRDDRRGGDEQFF. The CDR3 nucleotides are TGTGCCACCAGCAGAGATGACCGACGGGGGGGCGATGAGCAGTTCTTC. The genes are TRBV15 and TRBJ2-1; TRBD2 agrees at 8 bases. This CDR3 contains 16 residues. The trim removed 0 bases at V and 8 bases at J, leaving 9 bases unmatched. Germline V gene sequence: CDR1 LNHNV, CDR2 YYDKDF (reference sequence).

The rearrangement links TRBV6-1 to TRBJ1-2; 11 positions match TRBD1. V lost 8 bases to trimming and J lost 2 bases; unmatched junction nucleotides: 4. Germline-derived CDR1 and CDR2 are MNHNS and SASEGT. The CDR3 has 14 amino acids. This chain's CDR3 is CASDWTGGNYGYTF. For the CDR3, the DNA is TGTGCCAGCGATTGGACAGGGGGCAACTATGGCTACACCTTC.

J is TRBJ1-1 and V is TRBV11-2; D possibly corresponds to TRBD1 (5 bases). Germline V gene lookup returns CDR1 SGHAT and CDR2 FQNNGV. This CDR3 is 14 amino acids long. V lost 3 bases and J 5 bases, leaving 13 bases between the germline ends. CDR3: CASSFSQGSTEAFF. As DNA, the CDR3 is TGTGCCAGCAGCTTCTCCCAGGGCTCTACTGAAGCTTTCTTT.

This clone has a handful of counts. V and J are TRBV2 and TRBJ1-4; D perhaps matches TRBD1 (5 bases). In germline, CDR1 is SNHLY, CDR2 FYNNEI. There are 13 residues in the CDR3. Trimming left V 3 bases short and J 7 bases short, with 9 bases between. The CDR3 bases are TGTGCCAGCAGTGACAGGGATGGTGAAAAACTGTTTTTT. Translated: CASSDRDGEKLFF.

The V call is TRBV9, the J call TRBJ2-1; a possible D gene is TRBD1 (6 bases). The CDR3 is 13 amino acids. The germline CDR1 and CDR2 sequences are SGDLS and YYNGEE. The V end lost 5 bases, the J end lost 8 bases, and 14 bases lay between the germline ends. CDR3 bases: TGTGCCAGCAGGGGGGCGCCGGAGGATGAGCAGTTCTTC. It specifies CASRGAPEDEQFF.

The chain joins TRBV14 to TRBJ1-2, with unresolved D. Germline CDR1 and CDR2: SGHDN and FVKESK. Trimming removed 3 bases at V and 4 bases at J, with 12 bases between. This CDR3 spans 14 amino acids. The CDR3 coding sequence is TGTGCCAGCAGCCATGCGGGGATCCTCTATGGCTACACCTTC. Its translation is CASSHAGILYGYTF.

The chain is built from TRBV6-1 and TRBJ1-2; the D gene is possibly TRBD1 (5 bases). The germline V gene has CDR1 MNHNS and CDR2 SASEGT. The length of the CDR3 is 15 residues. Trimming stripped 2 bases from V and 4 bases from J, with 14 bases between. CDR3 sequence reads: CASSEMGRTRYGYTF. The CDR3, as DNA: TGTGCCAGCAGTGAAATGGGGCGGACGCGCTATGGCTACACCTTC.

The chain is built from TRBV5-8 and TRBJ1-1, with TRBD1 identical over 7 bases. V gave up 7 bases and J gave up 3 bases; unmatched junction bases: 15. The germline gives CDR1 SGHTS, CDR2 YDEGEE. CDR3 length equals 16 residues. As DNA, the CDR3 is TGTGCCAGCGGAACAGGGGACCTCTTACTTTACACTGAAGCTTTCTTT. It yields the protein CASGTGDLLLYTEAFF.

V is TRBV4-2 and J is TRBJ2-1; D is possibly TRBD2 (5 bases). The CDR3 runs to 15 residues. V lost 0 bases to trimming and J lost 5 bases, with 11 bases between them. CDR1 and CDR2 (germline): LGHNA, YNFKEQ. The CDR3 is CASSQDGQRNNEQFF. DNA for the CDR3: TGTGCCAGCAGCCAAGATGGCCAGCGGAACAATGAGCAGTTCTTC.

This clone was counted once. The V and J genes are TRBV15 and TRBJ1-4, with 7 bases that match TRBD1. V lost 0 bases to trimming and J lost 14 bases; unmatched junction nucleotides: 3. Germline V gene sequence: CDR1 LNHNV, CDR2 YYDKDF (reference sequence). The CDR3 contains 12 residues. CDR3 coding DNA: TGTGCCACCAGCAGAGATAACAGGGGCCTGTTTTTT. Amino acid sequence: CATSRDNRGLFF.

The chain couples TRBV27 to TRBJ2-7; 8 bases match TRBD2. V lost 5 bases to trimming and J lost 5 bases; unmatched junction nucleotides: 11. The CDR3 loop spans 15 amino acids. Germline V gene sequence: CDR1 MNHEY, CDR2 SMNVEV (reference sequence). The CDR3 nucleotides read TGTGCCAGCAGTAACCCGAGGCGGGGGGCGGACGAGCAGTACTTC. It specifies CASSNPRRGADEQYF.

This chain links TRBV7-8 with TRBJ2-7; possible D gene TRBD2, 5 bases. This CDR3 has 15 residues. Between the trimmed V and J ends, which lost 2 bases and 2 bases, there was a span of 13 bases. Germline CDR1 SGHVS, CDR2 FQNEAQ. CDR3 residues: CASSLSWEFPYEQYF. CDR3 nucleotide sequence: TGTGCCAGCAGCTTATCGTGGGAGTTCCCCTACGAGCAGTACTTC.

Details on this clone: Sequence at one end of the junction differs from germline and may be a read error. The V gene is TRBV28, the J gene TRBJ2-5; 8 bases map to TRBD2. The germline gives CDR1 MDHEN, CDR2 SYDVKM. There are 13 residues in the CDR3. The CDR3 sequence is CASSLPPAGVTDF. CDR3 nucleotide sequence: TGTGCCAGCAGTTTGCCCCCAGCGGGAGTTACCGACTTC.

CDR3 DNA sequence: TGTGCCAGCAGCTTTGGTGCTGAGGGCGGCGAGACCCAGTACTTC. This sequence encodes CASSFGAEGGETQYF. V is TRBV5-4 and J is TRBJ2-5; perhaps TRBD2 as D (5 bases). Between the trimmed V and J ends, which lost 2 bases and 5 bases, there was a span of 16 bases. Germline V CDR1 and CDR2: SGHNT, YYREEE (reference sequence). The CDR3 has 15 amino acids.